The clone carrying this T cell receptor (beta chain) was seen a few times. Its matching antigen is unknown. The data originate from a study of PD-L1 blockade in urothelial cancer. Overall study context: In the mid-2010s, patients got going on atezolizumab, taking 1,200 mg intravenously every 3 weeks. When blood samples were assessed, the median T cell count was about 130,000.

CDR3 length equals 15 residues. Germline assignment: CDR1 LNHDA and CDR2 SQIVND (reference sequence). V trimming: 4 bases; J trimming: 4 bases; junction bases outside the gene matches: 6. TCRdb's copy holds only in-frame clones and misses some; the assay was immunoSEQ multiplex PCR. The table has 29,000 or so clones, around four fifths seen once; the top ten hold 2.5% to 3.5%. General study results and limits: Durable-benefit patients expanded tumor-associated blood clones more at 3 weeks.

The time point was: peripheral blood 6 weeks after treatment start. This chain connects TRBV19 to TRBJ1-5; 8 nucleotides align to TRBD1. Sequenced here: PBMCs, sampled around atezolizumab (anti-PD-L1) treatment. The clonotype comes from a man aged 65 to 85 with urothelial cancer. CDR3 nucleotide sequence: TGTGCCAGTAGTACACAAGACAGGGGAAATCAGCCCCAGCATTTT. This translates into CASSTQDRGNQPQHF.